Listed below are T cell receptor beta chains from one sample, sequenced in a study of blood T cell repertoires in COVID-19. Using immunoSEQ multiplex PCR, the repertoire was profiled, and TCRdb retains in-frame clones only, with some absent. The sample holds over 45,000 clones; 83% are singletons and the top ten take 6.5% to 9%. Sequenced material: peripheral blood. The source of these receptors is a man aged 55-75 years with active COVID-19. Each CDR3 is given with its conserved first and last residue. The order of the fields is clone size, D gene, J gene, V gene, CDR3 protein, CDR3 DNA. D genes are given only for firm matches. Expanded clones get a size class; other rows say once, few or many, or leave the size out.

>NA|TRBD1|TRBJ2-5|TRBV30
CAWDKPDWDRGEAQYF
TGTGCCTGGGATAAACCCGATTGGGACAGGGGAGAGGCCCAGTACTTC
>NA|TRBD1|TRBJ1-1|TRBV19
CASSTRQGTEAFF
TGTGCCAGTAGTACCAGACAGGGTACTGAAGCTTTCTTT
>NA|NA|TRBJ1-1|TRBV6-5
CAALTGNTEAFF
TGTGCCGCCCTGACAGGGAACACTGAAGCTTTCTTT
>NA|NA|TRBJ2-7|TRBV18
CASSPWGSSDQEQYF
TGTGCCAGCTCCCCATGGGGCAGTTCGGACCAAGAGCAGTACTTC
>NA|TRBD2|TRBJ2-3|TRBV24-1
CATSDYRGGATDTQYF
TGTGCCACCAGTGATTATCGGGGGGGGGCCACAGATACGCAGTATTTT
>NA|NA|TRBJ1-2|TRBV27
CASSLLGSSYGYTF
TGTGCCAGCAGTTTACTGGGTTCTAGCTATGGCTACACCTTC
>NA|NA|TRBJ1-1|TRBV28
CATAAGRIAFF
TGTGCCACCGCGGCGGGGAGGATAGCTTTCTTT
>few|TRBD1|TRBJ1-5|TRBV5-4
CASRGGGAGQPQHF
TGTGCCAGCAGAGGAGGGGGCGCGGGTCAGCCCCAGCATTTT
>NA|NA|TRBJ2-5|TRBV5-4
CASNSFGTPQETQYF
TGTGCCAGCAACTCTTTCGGGACACCTCAAGAGACCCAGTACTTC
>NA|NA|TRBJ2-2|TRBV7-8
CASSLASANTGELFF
TGTGCCAGCAGCTTAGCGTCAGCGAACACCGGGGAGCTGTTTTTT
>NA|TRBD2|TRBJ2-3|TRBV28
CASRKGLVGGTDTQYF
TGTGCCAGCAGGAAGGGACTAGTTGGGGGCACAGATACGCAGTATTTT
>NA|TRBD1|TRBJ1-4|TRBV15
CATSRDTGRGREKLFF
TGTGCCACCAGCAGAGATACGGGCAGGGGGCGTGAAAAACTGTTTTTT
>NA|TRBD2|TRBJ2-1|TRBV24-1
CATSPSELAGVGEQFF
TGTGCCACCAGCCCATCGGAACTAGCGGGAGTCGGAGAGCAGTTCTTC
>NA|TRBD1|TRBJ1-2|TRBV30
CAWDRENYGYTF
TGTGCCTGGGACAGGGAAAACTATGGCTACACCTTC
>NA|TRBD1|TRBJ1-2|TRBV5-5
CASSTGGEYGYTF
TGTGCCAGTTCGACAGGGGGTGAATATGGCTACACCTTC
>few|TRBD1|TRBJ1-1|TRBV6-6
CASRQQGHGTEAFF
TGTGCCAGCAGGCAACAGGGGCACGGCACTGAAGCTTTCTTT
>NA|NA|TRBJ2-2|TRBV6-6
CASSYSGQGITGELFF
TGTGCCAGCAGTTACTCGGGGCAAGGCATCACCGGGGAGCTGTTTTTT
>NA|TRBD2|TRBJ2-1|TRBV7-2
CASSLLAGSYNEQFF
TGTGCCAGCAGCTTACTAGCGGGGTCCTACAATGAGCAGTTCTTC
>NA|TRBD1|TRBJ1-1|TRBV3-1/TRBV3-2
CASSQEGTGLPEAFF
TGTGCCAGCAGCCAAGAGGGGACAGGGCTCCCTGAAGCTTTCTTT
>NA|TRBD2|TRBJ2-5|TRBV27
CASSLYAGGGETQYF
TGTGCCAGCAGTTTATATGCGGGGGGTGGGGAGACCCAGTACTTC
>NA|NA|TRBJ1-1|TRBV28
CASMTARRDAFF
TGTGCCAGCATGACCGCGAGGCGGGACGCTTTCTTT
>NA|NA|TRBJ2-3|TRBV18
CASSGDGTDTQYF
TGTGCCAGTTCGGGGGACGGGACAGATACGCAGTATTTT
>NA|NA|TRBJ1-4|TRBV7-2
CASSSFQGLGEKLFF
TGTGCCAGCAGCTCCTTTCAGGGGTTGGGGGAAAAACTGTTTTTT
>once|TRBD2|TRBJ2-7|TRBV7-8
CASSPSGKRVPYEQYF
TGTGCCAGCAGCCCTAGCGGAAAAAGAGTTCCTTACGAGCAGTACTTC